These 25 T cell receptor beta chains share one sample of origin, sequenced in a study of blood T cell repertoires in COVID-19. The table came from immunoSEQ multiplex PCR; TCRdb's copy has only in-frame clones and leaves some out. The top ten clones hold just under 9.5% of a sample with hundreds of thousands of clones, 88% of them seen once. Source material: peripheral blood. These TCRs come from a young man with active or convalescent COVID-19.

The chain is built from TRBV5-5 and TRBJ1-4; 8 bases line up with TRBD1. Trimming took 5 bases from V and 5 from J; bases not matched to a gene: 14. Germline V gene lookup returns CDR1 SGHKS and CDR2 YYEKEE (reference sequence). This CDR3 is built from 17 residues. The CDR3 DNA sequence: TGTGCCAGCAGGGAGAGACAGGGGCTCTCCCTGAATGAAAAACTGTTTTTT. This gives the protein CASRERQGLSLNEKLFF.

J is TRBJ2-3 and V is TRBV9; D is undetermined. The ends were cut back, 3 bases at V and 5 bases at J, with 7 bases in the middle. This CDR3 comprises 12 residues. Looked up from germline, CDR1 is SGDLS and CDR2 is YYNGEE. The CDR3 bases are TGTGCCAGCAGCGAACTAAGAGATACGCAGTATTTT. The encoded protein is CASSELRDTQYF.

The rearrangement links TRBV18 to TRBJ2-2; 10 bases map to TRBD1. V lost 3 bases, J lost 7 bases, and 5 bases stayed unmatched. CDR3 length: 15 residues. Per the germline V gene, CDR1 is KGHSH and CDR2 is LQKENI. As DNA, the CDR3 is TGTGCCAGCTCACCCGGGACAGGGGTGAACGGGGAGCTGTTTTTT. Translating gives CASSPGTGVNGELFF.

This clone was counted a single time. The chain uses TRBV6-5 and TRBJ2-7, with 9 bases lining up with TRBD2. The CDR3 is 14 amino acids. V lost 4 bases to trimming and J lost 2 bases; unmatched junction nucleotides: 3. Germline CDR1 is MNHEY and CDR2 is SVGAGI. The CDR3 DNA sequence: TGTGCCAGCAGTTTTAGCGGGGGACCCTACGAGCAGTACTTC. It encodes CASSFSGGPYEQYF.

The rearrangement joins TRBV7-9 to TRBJ2-5, with D perhaps matching TRBD2 (6 bases). V lost 3 bases and J 3 bases, leaving 8 bases between the germline ends. CDR3 size: 13 residues. Per germline, CDR1 SEHNR and CDR2 FQNEAQ (reference sequence). CDR3 DNA sequence: TGTGCCAGCAGCTTCTGGGGGGAAGAGACCCAGTACTTC. Protein: CASSFWGEETQYF.

The V call is TRBV5-1, the J call TRBJ1-3, with D unresolved. V shed 2 bases and J shed 0 bases, with 6 bases lying between them. Germline V gene sequence: CDR1 SGHRS, CDR2 YFSETQ. This CDR3 is built from 14 residues. The CDR3 nucleotides read TGCGCCAGCAGCTTTGAGGGCTCTGGAAACACCATATATTTT. Translating gives CASSFEGSGNTIYF. Supplemented by reference TRBV5-1 and TRBJ1-3, the full variable domain reads KAGVTQTPRYLIKTRGQQVTLSCSPISGHRSVSWYQQTPGQGLQFLFEYFSETQRNKGNFPGRFSGRQFSNSRSEMNVSTLELGDSALYLCASSFEGSGNTIYFGEGSWLTVV.

The rearrangement joins TRBV6-5 to TRBJ1-2, with a tentative D call TRBD1 (6 bases). Germline CDR1 is MNHEY and CDR2 is SVGAGI. The CDR3 covers 14 residues. V lost 6 bases and J lost 8, with 19 bases in between. The CDR3 DNA follows: TGTGCCAGCAGACCACCCCTGACAGGCTTGGGCTACACCTTC. Amino acids: CASRPPLTGLGYTF.

The CDR3 sequence: CASSVFRGTLNEQFF. The CDR3 DNA is TGTGCCAGCAGCGTATTCCGGGGAACCCTCAATGAGCAGTTCTTC. The chain joins TRBV9 to TRBJ2-1; perhaps TRBD2 as D (5 bases). CDR1 and CDR2 (germline): SGDLS, YYNGEE. Deletions cut 1 base from V and 6 bases from J, with 14 bases between. The CDR3 spans 15 residues.

This clone was counted only a few times. The rearrangement joins TRBV4-2 to TRBJ1-4, with TRBD1 matching 8 bases. Germline lookup yields CDR1 LGHNA and CDR2 YNFKEQ. The trim removed 3 bases at V and 3 bases at J, leaving 6 bases unmatched. This CDR3 is built from 16 residues. The CDR3 bases are TGTGCCAGCAGCCAGCTCCTCAGGGGGCCTAATGAAAAACTGTTTTTT. It yields the protein CASSQLLRGPNEKLFF.

This clone is a singleton in its sample. The gene calls are TRBV4-3 and TRBJ1-5, with a possible D match to TRBD1 (5 bases). This CDR3 has 17 residues. Germline V CDR1 and CDR2: LGHNA, YSLEER. Trimming left V 0 bases short and J 7 bases short, with 19 bases between. The CDR3 nucleotides are TGCGCCAGCAGCCAAGATATTCCGGGACGAGGAGGGCAGCCCCAGCATTTT. Amino acids: CASSQDIPGRGGQPQHF.

The chain joins TRBV7-3 to TRBJ2-2, with 12 positions matching TRBD1. This CDR3 has 17 residues. The trim removed 0 bases at V and 5 bases at J, leaving 4 bases unmatched. Germline CDR1 reads SGHTA; CDR2 reads FQGTGA. The CDR3 here is CASSLTGDRGRTGELFF. The CDR3 DNA reads TGTGCCAGCAGCTTAACAGGGGACAGGGGGCGTACCGGGGAGCTGTTTTTT.

CDR3 coding DNA: TGCGCCAGCAGCCATAGACAGACCGGAGGGGATGAGCAGTTCTTC. Protein: CASSHRQTGGDEQFF. This sequence joins TRBV4-3 and TRBJ2-1, with a tentative D call TRBD2 (6 bases). CDR3 size: 15 residues. Trimming shortened V by 3 bases and J by 8 bases, and 17 bases separated the two germline ends. Germline CDR1 is LGHNA and CDR2 is YSLEER.

This chain connects TRBV9 to TRBJ2-1, with D hard to call. Trimming cost V 0 bases and J 7 bases, with 11 bases left between them. Germline loops: CDR1 SGDLS, CDR2 YYNGEE. This CDR3 has 14 residues. The CDR3 DNA is TGTGCCAGCAGCGTAGGGAGTTTAGTTAATGAGCAGTTCTTC. It encodes CASSVGSLVNEQFF.

The rearrangement joins TRBV2 to TRBJ2-7; D gene ambiguous. CDR1 SNHLY and CDR2 FYNNEI come from the germline V gene. The CDR3 loop spans 12 amino acids. Trimming took 6 bases from V and 8 from J, leaving 14 bases between them. In nucleotides, the CDR3 is TGTGCCAGCAGGAACGAAGCGCATAAGCAGTACTTC. This translates into CASRNEAHKQYF.

This chain uses TRBV6-5 with TRBJ2-7; TRBD1 matches at 8 bases. The CDR3 sequence is 12 residues long. The V and J ends lost 5 bases and 4 bases, in that order; junction bases with no gene match: 1. Germline CDR1 is MNHEY and CDR2 is SVGAGI. The CDR3 here is CASSRTGYEQYF. CDR3 nucleotide sequence: TGTGCCAGCAGTAGGACAGGGTACGAGCAGTACTTC.

The chain joins TRBV29-1 to TRBJ2-2; D may be TRBD2 (6 bases). Germline V gene data show CDR1 as SQVTM and CDR2 as ANQGSEA. V lost 7 bases to trimming and J lost 0 bases, with 15 bases between them. This CDR3 has 15 amino acids. CDR3 nucleotide sequence: TGCAGCGGAAAACTAGCCTCCACGAACACCGGGGAGCTGTTTTTT. Protein product: CSGKLASTNTGELFF.

This clone was detected once. The gene calls are TRBV7-8 and TRBJ1-4; no reliable D call. Trimming removed 5 bases at V and 11 bases at J, with 21 bases between. The CDR3 is 15 amino acids. Germline-derived CDR1 and CDR2 are SGHVS and FQNEAQ. The CDR3 sequence: CASSLSLWAGGKLFF. The DNA for the CDR3 is TGTGCCAGCAGCCTTTCCCTCTGGGCAGGCGGGAAACTGTTTTTT.

The chain links TRBV11-2 to TRBJ2-1, with 8 bases fitting TRBD2. The V segment lost 1 base and the J segment 5 bases; nucleotides outside the gene matches: 4. Germline V CDR1 and CDR2: SGHAT, FQNNGV. The CDR3 is 15 residues long. The CDR3 region has the DNA TGTGCCAGCAGCTTAGGCCGGGGGGGTCACAATGAGCAGTTCTTC. Protein sequence: CASSLGRGGHNEQFF.

V is TRBV11-2 and J is TRBJ2-2; 10 bases line up with TRBD2. V lost 3 bases and J lost 5; bases outside the gene matches: 12. Germline lookup yields CDR1 SGHAT and CDR2 FQNNGV. The CDR3 is 18 amino acids. CDR3 sequence (DNA): TGTGCCAGCAGCTTTTCTAGCGGGGGAAGGTTTGGAACCGGGGAGCTGTTTTTT. Translated, it gives CASSFSSGGRFGTGELFF. The complete variable domain, with remaining parts taken from reference TRBV11-2 and TRBJ2-2, reads EAGVAQSPRYKIIEKRQSVAFWCNPISGHATLYWYQQILGQGPKLLIQFQNNGVVDDSQLPKDRFSAERLKGVDSTLKIQPAKLEDSAVYLCASSFSSGGRFGTGELFFGEGSRLTVL.

This rearrangement joins TRBV5-5 to TRBJ1-2, with 11 bases lining up with TRBD1. The J segment lost 4 bases and the V segment lost 5 bases, leaving 4 bases of the junction unmatched. Germline values: CDR1 SGHKS, CDR2 YYEKEE (reference sequence). The CDR3 is 14 amino acids. This CDR3 reads CASRPGQGAYGYTF. The DNA for the CDR3 is TGTGCCAGCAGACCTGGACAGGGGGCCTATGGCTACACCTTC.

The chain recombines TRBV4-3 with TRBJ2-3; D might be TRBD1 (6 bases). The CDR3 sequence is 17 residues long. The V and J ends lost 1 base and 1 base respectively, with 15 bases between them. The germline V gene encodes CDR1 LGHNA and CDR2 YSLEER. The CDR3 nucleotides are TGCGCCAGCAGCCAAGGTGGATCAGGACAGCGCACAGATACGCAGTATTTT. This gives the protein CASSQGGSGQRTDTQYF.

The chain joins TRBV7-9 to TRBJ2-1, with D possibly matching TRBD2 (5 bases). The CDR3 sequence is 15 residues long. V was pared by 0 bases and J by 4 bases, with 10 bases between. Germline lookup yields CDR1 SEHNR and CDR2 FQNEAQ (reference sequence). CDR3 coding DNA: TGTGCCAGCAGCTTAGCGGGGAGCGGTTACAATGAGCAGTTCTTC. Its translation is CASSLAGSGYNEQFF.

The V and J genes are TRBV20-1 and TRBJ2-7; 7 nucleotides match TRBD1. The CDR3 runs 11 residues. With V trimmed by 5 bases and J by 5 bases, 3 bases remained unmatched. CDR1 is DFQATT and CDR2 is SNEGSKA in the germline V gene (reference sequence). The CDR3 is CSAQDRDEQYF. The DNA of the CDR3 is TGCAGTGCTCAAGACAGGGACGAGCAGTACTTC.

This clone was observed a single time. The V and J genes are TRBV5-4 and TRBJ1-1; 8 bases fit TRBD1. Germline V CDR1 and CDR2: SGHNT, YYREEE (reference sequence). The CDR3 totals 15 residues. The V gene end was trimmed by 0 bases and the J gene end by 7 bases; junction bases not matched to a gene: 8. In DNA form, the CDR3 reads TGTGCCAGCAGCTTGGAAGTACAGGGGGAGGATGAAGCTTTCTTT. Amino acid sequence: CASSLEVQGEDEAFF.

This chain uses TRBV7-2 with TRBJ2-5; TRBD2 matches at 7 bases. From germline, CDR1 is SGHTA and CDR2 FQGNSA. The CDR3 is 16 amino acids. The V gene end was trimmed by 3 bases and the J gene end by 1 base; junction bases not matched to a gene: 8. The CDR3 loop reads CASSLAGVEAQETQYF. CDR3 DNA sequence: TGTGCCAGCAGCTTGGCGGGGGTGGAGGCCCAAGAGACCCAGTACTTC.